This T cell receptor beta chain was identified in a study of blood T cells in healthy people across ages. Alongside a J-beta primer mix, a sample-barcoded 5' primer served in a second PCR lasting about 7 to 11 cycles. TCRdb analysed the 5' RACE reads with MiXCR anew, one entry per CDR3 protein. The data contain around 1,000,000 distinct CDR3 sequences, 20% to 25% of them singletons. This clonotype was seen a handful of times. Germline values: CDR1 LGHNA, CDR2 YNFKEQ. The junction had 12 bases not matched to a gene; V was cut back by 4 bases and J by 1 base. The CDR3 has 18 amino acids. This sample was also put to use in a study of T cells of mothers and their children.

The sequence was collected from a girl aged 2 to 10 in good health. Sequencing input: blood. The gene calls are TRBV4-2 and TRBJ2-1; 8 bases agree with TRBD2. The CDR3 DNA reads as TGTGCCAGCAGCCCCATTAGCGGGGAGTTCATGTCCTACAATGAGCAGTTCTTC. Translation: CASSPISGEFMSYNEQFF.